Listed here is a single T cell receptor (beta chain). This clone was observed a few times. Its specific antigen is unknown. No much larger clone exists at a distance of one base, and base qualities are not known. The entire amount of isolated RNA was reverse transcribed using the High Capacity cDNA Reverse Transcription Kit, so the sequenced TCRB transcripts were expressed ones. Deep immunoSEQ sequencing was applied to naive, central memory and regulatory T cell samples, giving an average of about 3.57 million total reads per sample. Sorted cells were lysed in RLT buffer, and RNA was extracted using DNase-treated RNeasy Micro or Mini kits according to cell number. Each cell subset was processed on its own to prevent cross-contamination, while patient and healthy donor samples were processed together. Using the immunoSEQ multiplex PCR, TCRB sequences were amplified from cDNA into 87-bp fragments spanning the CDR3 region. Sequencing of the amplicons was done on the Illumina HiSeq platform. The study's processing was this. Synthetic template baselines were used to correct PCR bias computationally, reads within Hamming distance 2 were collapsed, and singletons that could not be merged were discarded. Reads were aligned to IMGT to assign V, D and J genes, CDR3 length, and insertions or deletions at six rearrangement sites. Within each subset, clonotype counts were normalized to sorted cell number, and only after that were true diversity and Gini coefficients computed with the tcR R package. The overlap coefficient, calculated on TCRB nucleotide sequences, was used to quantify repertoire sharing. Out-of-frame TCRB sequences from naive cells were analyzed to stand in for the pre-selection repertoire. This immuneACCESS table, as held by TCRdb, lists in-frame sequences with V and J called but not all clones. Of the missing ones, under half trace to an unresolved V gene in checked studies; the others have no known cause. The V and J calls and the clone size are those of that table, but D and trimming were determined from the DNA. Recorded for this sample are about 330,000 clones; approximately 11% of them occurred a single time. The ten largest clonotypes hold about 0.014% of the sample.

These data come from a study of beta chain features in type 1 diabetes (dated by TCRdb to 2016 to 2018). A note on the overall study: No differences in mean age, gender distribution, total cell number or subset yield were found between patients and healthy donors. Across all samples, approximately 100 million sorted cells were examined, and cell number per subset correlated strongly with RNA yield. Naive and central memory subsets were obtained from all 30 or so donors, but regulatory and stem cell-like memory subsets were isolated from only 8 patients and roughly eight healthy donors. The study compared the TCRB repertoires of sorted circulating CD4+ T cell subsets in recently diagnosed type 1 diabetes patients with those in matched healthy donors. Summary of the overall study and its limitations: Because cDNA was sequenced instead of genomic DNA, highly expressing activated cells could be over-represented, though the groups showed no difference in activation or CD3 levels. HLA sub-analyses involved small numbers of individuals, so any influence of HLA type on TCRB rearrangement remained unresolved. Naive, central memory and regulatory TCRB repertoires appeared to be more alike among patients than among healthy donors. At VDJ recombination sites, patients with type 1 diabetes made fewer insertions and deleted more nucleotides, a pattern implying thymic rearrangement abnormalities. Shorter templates might have been favored by PCR, but patient and control samples were amplified and corrected together, so both groups would have been affected equally by any skew. Type 1 diabetes patients showed a moderate but significant shortening of TCRB CDR3 length in all four CD4+ subsets.

A single peripheral blood draw of about 116 mL on average was collected from each donor into heparinised tubes. Using a panel that included CD45RO, CCR7, CD25, CD127, CD95 and CD27, naive, central memory, regulatory and stem cell-like memory CD4+ T cells were sorted on a BD FACSAria II. A purity above 98% was achieved for all sorted populations. Right away, PBMCs were isolated by Lymphoprep density gradient centrifugation and were stained directly, with no culture step. So that batch effects would be minimized, each experiment stained and sorted samples in pairs, pairing one healthy donor with one patient. The sequenced material came from naive CD4+ T cells from blood. Reading the label with the study, this specimen's cell subset or site is: true naive CD4+ T cells. This TCR came from a woman aged 25 to 39 in good health.

In nucleotide form, the sequence is TGCAGCGTTGATCGACAATACTCGAGCACTGAAGCTTTCTTT. It is translated as CSVDRQYSSTEAFF. The chain uses TRBV29-1 and TRBJ1-1; no D segment can be confidently identified. According to the germline V gene, CDR1 reads SQVTM and CDR2 reads ANQGSEA. V is reduced by 3 bases and J by 4 bases, leaving a spacing of 15 bases between them. Including cysteine and phenylalanine, the CDR3 has 14 amino acids. The sequence is cut down to CDR3 DNA, 42 bases in frame from base 1.